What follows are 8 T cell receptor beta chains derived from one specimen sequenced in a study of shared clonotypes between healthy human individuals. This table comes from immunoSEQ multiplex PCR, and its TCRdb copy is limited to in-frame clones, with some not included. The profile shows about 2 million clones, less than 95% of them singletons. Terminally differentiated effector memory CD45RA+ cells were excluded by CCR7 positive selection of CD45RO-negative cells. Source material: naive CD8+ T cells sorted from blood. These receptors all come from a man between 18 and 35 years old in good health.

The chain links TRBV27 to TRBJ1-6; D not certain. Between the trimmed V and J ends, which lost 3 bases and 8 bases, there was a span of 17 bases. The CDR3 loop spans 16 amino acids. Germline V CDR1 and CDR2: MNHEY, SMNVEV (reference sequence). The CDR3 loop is CASSFFGAGHDSPLHF. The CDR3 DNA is TGTGCCAGCAGTTTCTTCGGCGCAGGTCACGATTCACCCCTCCACTTT.

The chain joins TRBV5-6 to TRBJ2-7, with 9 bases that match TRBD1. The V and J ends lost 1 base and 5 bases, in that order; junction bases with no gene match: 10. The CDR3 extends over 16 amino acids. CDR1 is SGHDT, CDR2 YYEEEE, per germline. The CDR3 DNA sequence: TGTGCCAGCAGCTTGCTAATTGGGACAGGGAAGCACGAGCAGTACTTC. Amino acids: CASSLLIGTGKHEQYF.

CDR3 protein: CASSQLEGNEQFF. CDR3 coding DNA: TGCGCCAGCAGCCAACTCGAGGGGAATGAGCAGTTCTTC. J is TRBJ2-1 and V is TRBV4-3; D tentatively reads TRBD1 or TRBD2 (5 bases each). CDR1 and CDR2 (germline): LGHNA, YSLEER. The CDR3 runs to 13 residues. Trimming took off 2 bases at V and 7 bases at J, with 9 bases between the two ends.

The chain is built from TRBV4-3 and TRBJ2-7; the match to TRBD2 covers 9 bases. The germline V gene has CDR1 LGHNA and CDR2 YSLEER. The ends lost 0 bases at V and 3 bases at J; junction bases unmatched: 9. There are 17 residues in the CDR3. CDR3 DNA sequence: TGCGCCAGCAGCCAAGATTTGGCTAGCGGGAAATACTACGAGCAGTACTTC. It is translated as CASSQDLASGKYYEQYF.

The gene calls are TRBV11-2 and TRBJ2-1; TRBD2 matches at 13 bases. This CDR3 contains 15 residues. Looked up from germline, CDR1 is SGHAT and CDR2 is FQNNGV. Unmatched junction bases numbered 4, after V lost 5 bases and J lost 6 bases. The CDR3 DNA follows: TGTGCCAGCAGCCGGACTAGCGGGGGCCCCAATGAGCAGTTCTTC. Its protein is CASSRTSGGPNEQFF.

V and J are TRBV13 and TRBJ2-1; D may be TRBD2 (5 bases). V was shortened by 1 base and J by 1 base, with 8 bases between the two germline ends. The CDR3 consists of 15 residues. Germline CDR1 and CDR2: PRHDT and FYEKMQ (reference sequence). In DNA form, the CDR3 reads TGTGCCAGCAGCTTAGCGGGGATGTCCTACAATGAGCAGTTCTTC. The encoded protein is CASSLAGMSYNEQFF.

DNA for the CDR3: TGCGCCAGCAGCCAAGTGTTGGGTCGCTACGAGCAGTACTTC. Its translation is CASSQVLGRYEQYF. The chain employs TRBV4-1 and TRBJ2-7; D remains unclear. CDR1 and CDR2 (germline): MGHRA, YSYEKL. This CDR3 has 14 amino acids. Trimming cost V 1 base and J 3 bases, with 10 bases left between them.

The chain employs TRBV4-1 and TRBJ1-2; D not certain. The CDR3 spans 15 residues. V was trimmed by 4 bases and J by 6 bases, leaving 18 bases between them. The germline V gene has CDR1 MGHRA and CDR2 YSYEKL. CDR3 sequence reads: CASSPSEGVGDGYTF. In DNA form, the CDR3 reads TGCGCCAGCAGCCCCTCTGAGGGAGTTGGGGATGGCTACACCTTC.